A single sample is the source of the 30 T cell receptor beta chains below, sequenced in a study of blood T cells in healthy people across ages. Combining a sample-barcoded 5' primer with a J-beta primer mix, a second PCR ran for roughly 7 to 12 cycles. A single record per CDR3 protein comes from TCRdb applying MiXCR to the 5' RACE reads. In the table there are hundreds of thousands of distinct CDR3 sequences, 22% of which are singletons. Sequenced input: blood. Every receptor here comes from a man in his 70s in good health.

As regards this clonotype: No conserved phenylalanine or tryptophan is present at the end of the CDR3, so a read error is the likely explanation. This rearrangement joins TRBV29-1 to TRBJ2-1, with a weak D call TRBD2 (6 bases). The CDR3 is 18 residues long. With 6 bases removed from V and 7 bases from J, the gap between germline ends came to 31 bases. The germline CDR1 and CDR2 sequences are SQVTM and ANQGSEA. DNA of the CDR3: TGCAGCGTACAAACCGGGACGAGTCGCGGGGCTAGTTTGAATGAGCAGTTCCTC. This encodes CSVQTGTSRGASLNEQFL.

This rearrangement joins TRBV7-9 to TRBJ1-1; unclear D gene. V shed 3 bases and J shed 7 bases, with 12 bases lying between them. The CDR3 is 13 residues long. The germline V gene has CDR1 SEHNR and CDR2 FQNEAQ (reference sequence). The CDR3 region has the DNA TGTGCCAGCAGCTTCGATTCGCCGAGTGAAGCTTTCTTT. The encoded protein is CASSFDSPSEAFF.

This clonotype was counted a few times. This rearrangement joins TRBV27 to TRBJ2-1; D possibly corresponds to TRBD2 (5 bases). CDR1 and CDR2 (germline): MNHEY, SMNVEV (reference sequence). This CDR3 has 12 residues. The CDR3 reads CGAGGQNNEQFF. The CDR3 DNA sequence: TGTGGGGCTGGAGGTCAGAACAATGAGCAGTTCTTC.

The CDR3 reads CASRISAVSPLHF. The DNA for the CDR3 is TGTGCCAGCAGGATTTCCGCGGTTTCACCCCTCCACTTT. The V and J genes are TRBV6-2 or TRBV6-3 and TRBJ1-6, with unresolved D. CDR1 MNHEY and CDR2 SVGEGT come from the germline V gene. This CDR3 comprises 13 residues. V was shortened by 6 bases and J by 9 bases, with 12 bases between the two germline ends.

This chain connects TRBV3-1 to TRBJ1-1; 7 bases align to TRBD1. The CDR3 length is 14 residues. Unmatched junction bases numbered 7, after V lost 5 bases and J lost 4 bases. The V gene's germline CDR1 is LGHDT and CDR2 YNNKEL (reference sequence). CDR3 nucleotide sequence: TGTGCCAGCAGCTCAATCCAGGGGGGCACTGAAGCTTTCTTT. This encodes CASSSIQGGTEAFF.

V usage is TRBV27 and J usage is TRBJ2-4; D not resolved. V was cut by 10 bases and J by 1 base, with 8 bases left in between. The germline V gene has CDR1 MNHEY and CDR2 SMNVEV (reference sequence). This CDR3 comprises 12 residues. The CDR3, as DNA: TGTGCCAACGGGTGGGCCAAAAACATTCAGTACTTC. Its translation: CANGWAKNIQYF.

This chain connects TRBV7-2 to TRBJ2-7; TRBD1 aligns across 7 bases. V was pared by 4 bases and J by 2 bases, with 11 bases of the junction left unmatched. Looked up from germline, CDR1 is SGHTA and CDR2 is FQGNSA. This CDR3 is built from 16 residues. The CDR3 DNA follows: TGTGCCAGCAGCTATACCGGGACAGCGCCCACCTACGAGCAGTACTTC. This gives the protein CASSYTGTAPTYEQYF.

Many counts were recorded for this clonotype. V usage is TRBV12-3 or TRBV12-4 and J usage is TRBJ1-2, with a possible D match to TRBD1 (5 bases). This CDR3 is 12 amino acids long. Trimming removed 5 bases at V and 4 bases at J, with 8 bases between. The CDR3 here is CASSLTAYGYTF. The CDR3 DNA follows: TGTGCCAGCAGTCTGACAGCCTATGGCTACACCTTC.

This sequence joins TRBV20-1 and TRBJ2-5, with D tentatively TRBD2 (7 bases). The DNA end is more similar to TRBJ2-1, so the J call may be wrong. This CDR3 has 15 amino acids. Germline-derived CDR1 and CDR2 are DFQATT and SNEGSKA (reference sequence). The CDR3: CSARRGGRTYNEQFF. The DNA of the CDR3 is TGCAGTGCACGGAGGGGGGGTAGGACCTACAATGAGCAGTTCTTC.

This CDR3 is CASSFQGPVEYF. The CDR3 DNA reads as TGTGCCAGCAGTTTCCAGGGTCCAGTGGAGTATTTT. The genes are TRBV12-3 or TRBV12-4 and TRBJ2-3, with D perhaps matching TRBD1 (5 bases). The length of the CDR3 is 12 residues. Trimming left V 3 bases short and J 13 bases short, with 14 bases between.

This clonotype has at least ten counts. The chain joins TRBV7-9 to TRBJ2-5, with TRBD1 as a possible D gene (6 bases). This CDR3 has 14 residues. Germline V lookup: CDR1 SEHNR, CDR2 FQNEAQ (reference sequence). The V end was cut by 5 bases, the J end by 5 bases, with 15 bases between. CDR3 bases: TGTGCCAGCAGCAGCTACAGGGACGGGGAGACCCAGTACTTC. Translation gives CASSSYRDGETQYF.

There are a few counts of this clonotype. The CDR3 DNA sequence: TGCAGCGGGGCCGACAGGGCTGTCACTGAAGCTTTCTTT. Amino acid sequence: CSGADRAVTEAFF. The chain carries TRBV29-1 and TRBJ1-1, with 7 bases fitting TRBD1. J was trimmed by 4 bases and V by 7 bases; bases with no gene match: 9. The CDR3 spans 13 residues. Germline V gene lookup returns CDR1 SQVTM and CDR2 ANQGSEA.

This clonotype was counted once. This chain connects TRBV7-8 to TRBJ1-4, with a possible D match to TRBD1 (6 bases). V shed 1 base and J shed 10 bases, with 19 bases lying between them. The CDR3 has 16 residues. Germline CDR1 SGHVS, CDR2 FQNEAQ. CDR3 sequence reads: CASSLGSTGTLVKLFF. The CDR3 coding sequence is TGTGCCAGCAGCTTAGGTAGCACCGGGACACTAGTAAAACTGTTTTTT. Based on the CDR3 plus reference TRBV7-8 and TRBJ1-4, the full variable domain is GAGVSQSPRYKVAKRGQDVALRCDPISGHVSLFWYQQALGQGPEFLTYFQNEAQLDKSGLPSDRFFAERPEGSVSTLKIQRTQQEDSAVYLCASSLGSTGTLVKLFFGSGTQLSVL.

The J gene is TRBJ2-3, the V gene TRBV12-3 or TRBV12-4; a weak D match, TRBD2 (5 bases). CDR3 length: 15 residues. The ends were cut back, 7 bases at V and 2 bases at J, with 16 bases in the middle. DNA for the CDR3: TGTGCCAGCACCCCTAGGAGCGGATTCACAGATACGCAGTATTTT. This encodes CASTPRSGFTDTQYF.

V gene TRBV7-6 combines with J gene TRBJ1-1, with D hard to call. CDR3 length: 15 residues. CDR1 is SGHVS, CDR2 FNYEAQ, per germline. The V gene lost 5 bases and the J gene lost 4 bases, with 17 bases spanning the gap. CDR3 DNA: TGTGCCAGCAGCATTTTAACGGAGGTAGGCACTGAAGCTTTCTTT. This gives the protein CASSILTEVGTEAFF.

V and J are TRBV9 and TRBJ2-4; 9 nucleotides agree with TRBD2. Germline loops: CDR1 SGDLS, CDR2 YYNGEE. V shed 0 bases and J 7 bases; nucleotides not matched to a gene: 5. This CDR3 spans 15 amino acids. In DNA, the CDR3 is TGTGCCAGCAGCGTAGTGGCTAGCGGGATGAACATTCAGTACTTC. Translation gives CASSVVASGMNIQYF.

This clonotype was seen more than once but under ten times. The chain combines TRBV29-1 with TRBJ1-2; D gene ambiguous. The CDR3 covers 10 residues. V lost 5 bases to trimming and J lost 1 base, with 2 bases between them. CDR1 is SQVTM and CDR2 is ANQGSEA in the germline V gene. The CDR3, as DNA: TGCAGCGTTAGTAACTATGGCTACACCTTC. It is translated as CSVSNYGYTF.

CDR3 coding DNA: TGTGCCAGCAGTTTACGCAGGGGTGCTAATTCACCCCTCCACTTT. It translates to CASSLRRGANSPLHF. The chain combines TRBV12-3 or TRBV12-4 with TRBJ1-6, with a possible D match to TRBD1 (6 bases). The CDR3 runs to 15 residues. Trimming took off 2 bases at V and 6 bases at J, with 11 bases between the two ends.

In this sample, this clonotype turned up a few times. J is TRBJ1-1 and V is TRBV5-1; tentative D call: TRBD1 (5 bases). CDR1 is SGHRS and CDR2 is YFSETQ in the germline V gene. This CDR3 is 14 amino acids long. The germline V and J ends were trimmed by 4 bases and 6 bases, with 16 bases remaining between them. The CDR3 DNA reads as TGCGCCAGCAGCAAAGACAGAAGAAAGTCTGAAGCTTTCTTT. This sequence encodes CASSKDRRKSEAFF.

This clonotype was picked up many times. The V gene is TRBV29-1, the J gene TRBJ2-1; TRBD1 might be the D (5 bases). V lost 4 bases, J lost 4 bases, and 14 bases lay in between. The CDR3 is 14 residues long. Germline loops: CDR1 SQVTM, CDR2 ANQGSEA. The CDR3 loop reads CSVVEARGYNEQFF. The CDR3 DNA reads as TGCAGCGTTGTCGAGGCAAGGGGTTACAATGAGCAGTTCTTC.

The rearrangement uses TRBV12-3 or TRBV12-4 and TRBJ2-3, with 7 positions matching TRBD2. CDR3 length equals 15 residues. With 6 bases clipped from V and 2 bases from J, the junction kept 8 bases outside the gene matches. CDR3 nucleotides: TGTGCCAGCAGGGAAAGCGGGGTCGCCACAGATACGCAGTATTTT. Translating gives CASRESGVATDTQYF.

This clonotype appeared a few times. The V and J genes are TRBV4-1 and TRBJ2-5, with 13 bases lining up with TRBD2. This CDR3 contains 22 residues. CDR1 is MGHRA, CDR2 YSYEKL, per germline. The ends lost 2 bases at V and 3 bases at J; junction bases unmatched: 21. The CDR3, as DNA: TGCGCCAGCAGCCAACTTACAGGGGATGGACTAGCGGGAGTGGCGGGGGAAGAGACCCAGTACTTC. This encodes CASSQLTGDGLAGVAGEETQYF.

The rearrangement joins TRBV30 to TRBJ1-4, with a possible D match to TRBD1 (6 bases). Trimming took 2 bases from V and 10 from J, leaving 17 bases between them. This CDR3 contains 14 residues. Germline loops: CDR1 GTSNPN, CDR2 SVGIG (reference sequence). This CDR3 is CAWSKGESVGKLFF. The CDR3 nucleotides are TGTGCCTGGAGTAAGGGGGAGTCCGTTGGAAAACTGTTTTTT. The variable domain in full, with the rest retrieved from reference TRBV30 and TRBJ1-4, is SQTIHQWPATLVQPVGSPLSLECTVEGTSNPNLYWYRQAAGRGLQLLFYSVGIGQISSEVPQNLSASRPQDRQFILSSKKLLLSDSGFYLCAWSKGESVGKLFFGSGTQLSVL.

This clonotype came up many times. This chain joins TRBV27 and TRBJ1-2; possible D gene TRBD1, 5 bases. V was trimmed by 7 bases and J by 6 bases, leaving 18 bases between them. This CDR3 contains 14 residues. Germline CDR1 reads MNHEY; CDR2 reads SMNVEV (reference sequence). The CDR3 protein is CASNGLGDQDGYTF. CDR3 nucleotides: TGTGCCAGCAACGGTCTAGGGGATCAAGATGGCTACACCTTC.

This clonotype has more than one count but fewer than ten. The chain joins TRBV3-1 to TRBJ2-1; 16 nucleotides line up with TRBD2. The V segment lost 2 bases and the J segment 8 bases; nucleotides outside the gene matches: 15. The CDR3 runs to 20 residues. Per germline, CDR1 LGHDT and CDR2 YNNKEL (reference sequence). The DNA of the CDR3 is TGTGCCAGCAGCCAAAAAGTAGGTATCGAGGGACTAGCGGGAGGGGATGAGCAGTTCTTC. It codes for CASSQKVGIEGLAGGDEQFF.

This clonotype has more than one count but fewer than ten. J is TRBJ2-5 and V is TRBV5-1; 8 bases are a match to TRBD1. The tail of the sequence fits TRBJ2-7 better, so the J call may be wrong. This CDR3 is 14 amino acids long. Germline CDR1 reads SGHRS; CDR2 reads YFSETQ. The CDR3 sequence is CASNRDRSSYEQYF. The CDR3 DNA sequence: TGCGCCAGCAACCGGGACAGGTCTTCCTACGAGCAGTACTTC.

The sample holds a few counts of this clonotype. V and J are TRBV19 and TRBJ1-4; D is ambiguous. The V gene's germline CDR1 is LNHDA and CDR2 SQIVND (reference sequence). The CDR3 covers 12 residues. V dropped 4 bases and J dropped 8 bases, with 8 bases sitting between them. The CDR3 reads CASSTHEEKLFF. CDR3 bases: TGTGCCAGTAGTACCCATGAGGAAAAACTGTTTTTT.

The rearrangement joins TRBV20-1 to TRBJ1-3; TRBD1 might be the D (5 bases). Per germline, CDR1 DFQATT and CDR2 SNEGSKA (reference sequence). V was pared by 5 bases and J by 4 bases, with 15 bases between. CDR3 length: 14 amino acids. The CDR3 DNA reads TGCAGTGCTTCCTGGGGGGGTTCAGGAAACACCATATATTTT. Translating it yields CSASWGGSGNTIYF.

V usage is TRBV20-1 and J usage is TRBJ1-2; D unclear. Germline CDR1 and CDR2: DFQATT and SNEGSKA (reference sequence). CDR3 length: 12 amino acids. The V end was cut by 2 bases, the J end by 5 bases, with 9 bases between. The CDR3 DNA reads as TGCAGTGCTAGATCGGTACAGTATGGCTACACCTTC. This translates into CSARSVQYGYTF.

About this clonotype: Relative to the germline gene, one junction end is altered; a read error may explain this. The chain joins TRBV5-1 to TRBJ2-5, with D possibly matching TRBD2 (5 bases). The CDR3 is 11 amino acids. Germline V lookup: CDR1 SGHRS, CDR2 YFSETQ. CDR3 nucleotides: TGCGCCAGCAGCGCGAGGGATCACGTGTTCTTC. Protein sequence: CASSARDHVFF. Based on the CDR3 plus reference TRBV5-1 and TRBJ2-5, the full variable domain is KAGVTQTPRYLIKTRGQQVTLSCSPISGHRSVSWYQQTPGQGLQFLFEYFSETQRNKGNFPGRFSGRQFSNSRSEMNVSTLELGDSALYLCASSARDHVFFGPGTRLLVL.